The 24 T cell receptor beta chains listed next were all sequenced from one sample in a study of blood T cell repertoires in COVID-19. Libraries were prepared by immunoSEQ multiplex PCR; TCRdb keeps only in-frame clonotypes and omits some of them. The sample lists around 70,000 clones, just over 90% occurring once. Sequences were obtained from peripheral blood. These TCRs come from a man over 45 with COVID-19, enrolled during active disease.

Written as DNA, the CDR3 is TGTGCCAGCAGTGAAGGAGGGGGACATCAGCCCCAGCATTTT. Translated: CASSEGGGHQPQHF. The genes are TRBV6-1 and TRBJ1-5, with D possibly TRBD1 on 6 matching bases. There are 14 residues in the CDR3. Trimming pared 1 base from V and 5 bases from J, leaving 9 bases between. CDR1 is MNHNS and CDR2 is SASEGT in the germline V gene.

The chain combines TRBV6-1 with TRBJ2-5; tentative D call: TRBD1 (5 bases). Trimming removed 1 base from V and 2 bases from J, with 8 bases in between. The CDR3 length is 14 residues. Germline loops: CDR1 MNHNS, CDR2 SASEGT. DNA for the CDR3: TGTGCCAGCAGTGAAGGCGACAGACAAGAGACCCAGTACTTC. Residues: CASSEGDRQETQYF.

This clone was detected a few times. This sequence joins TRBV2 and TRBJ1-5; 9 bases match TRBD1. Germline V gene sequence: CDR1 SNHLY, CDR2 FYNNEI. V lost 6 bases to trimming and J lost 5 bases; unmatched junction nucleotides: 5. This CDR3 contains 14 residues. CDR3 DNA: TGTGCCAGCAGCCGAACAGGGGGCGATCAGCCCCAGCATTTT. Protein sequence: CASSRTGGDQPQHF.

The chain carries TRBV9 and TRBJ2-2; D is perhaps TRBD1 (6 bases). Trimming pared 3 bases from V and 2 bases from J, leaving 11 bases between. Germline V gene lookup returns CDR1 SGDLS and CDR2 YYNGEE. The CDR3 is 15 amino acids. The CDR3 is CASSGRGLNTGELFF. The CDR3, as DNA: TGTGCCAGCAGCGGCAGGGGATTAAACACCGGGGAGCTGTTTTTT.

CDR3 sequence reads: CSVMGQENTEAFF. The CDR3 nucleotides are TGCAGCGTTATGGGACAGGAGAACACTGAAGCTTTCTTT. The chain employs TRBV29-1 and TRBJ1-1, with TRBD1 matching 8 bases. This CDR3 is built from 13 residues. From germline, CDR1 is SQVTM and CDR2 ANQGSEA. Trimming took 5 bases from V and 1 from J; bases not matched to a gene: 3.

The chain couples TRBV3-1 (or the pseudogene TRBV3-2) to TRBJ1-4, with TRBD1 matching 7 bases. V gave up 1 base and J gave up 6 bases; unmatched junction bases: 14. CDR1 and CDR2 (germline): LGHDT, YNNKEL (reference sequence). The CDR3 covers 18 residues. The CDR3 protein is CASSQARVPTGRYEKLFF. CDR3 coding DNA: TGTGCCAGCAGCCAAGCTCGGGTCCCGACAGGGCGCTATGAAAAACTGTTTTTT.

The V and J genes are TRBV27 and TRBJ1-4; 8 nucleotides agree with TRBD1. This CDR3 is built from 15 residues. Germline assignment: CDR1 MNHEY and CDR2 SMNVEV (reference sequence). V gave up 5 bases and J gave up 4 bases; unmatched junction bases: 6. DNA of the CDR3: TGTGCCAGCAGTCCCCCGGGACAGGTTAATGAAAAACTGTTTTTT. It specifies CASSPPGQVNEKLFF.

The rearrangement links TRBV30 to TRBJ1-1, with 8 bases lining up with TRBD1. The J segment lost 1 base and the V segment lost 0 bases, leaving 7 bases of the junction unmatched. The CDR3 sequence is 16 residues long. CDR1 GTSNPN and CDR2 SVGIG come from the germline V gene (reference sequence). DNA for the CDR3: TGTGCCTGGAGTGTACAATTAGGACAGGGGAACACTGAAGCTTTCTTT. The encoded protein is CAWSVQLGQGNTEAFF.

The rearrangement joins TRBV2 to TRBJ2-3; TRBD1 aligns across 7 bases. CDR1 is SNHLY and CDR2 is FYNNEI in the germline V gene. CDR3 length: 13 residues. V gave up 7 bases and J gave up 0 bases; unmatched junction bases: 1. The CDR3 region is CASNRGSTDTQYF. The CDR3 region has the DNA TGTGCCAGCAACAGGGGAAGCACAGATACGCAGTATTTT.

The gene calls are TRBV6-5 and TRBJ1-3, with no clear D. This CDR3 is 11 amino acids long. Germline CDR1 and CDR2: MNHEY and SVGAGI. Trimming stripped 6 bases from V and 4 bases from J, with 4 bases between. CDR3 residues: CASSLGNTIYF. The CDR3 DNA is TGTGCCAGCAGCTTGGGAAACACCATATATTTT.

The J gene is TRBJ2-3, the V gene TRBV13; D remains ambiguous. Trimming stripped 5 bases from V and 4 bases from J, with 7 bases between. CDR3 length: 12 amino acids. CDR1 PRHDT and CDR2 FYEKMQ come from the germline V gene (reference sequence). In nucleotides, the CDR3 is TGTGCCAGCAGCCCCCCGTCAGATACGCAGTATTTT. Amino acid sequence: CASSPPSDTQYF. Full variable domain (rest looked up from reference TRBV13 and TRBJ2-3): AAGVIQSPRHLIKEKRETATLKCYPIPRHDTVYWYQQGPGQDPQFLISFYEKMQSDKGSIPDRFSAQQFSDYHSELNMSSLELGDSALYFCASSPPSDTQYFGPGTRLTVL.

This clone was counted a single time. The chain has TRBV21-1 and TRBJ2-1; the D segment call TRBD2 is taken from the table without a DNA check. TRBV21-1 is noted as a pseudogene. The CDR3 contains 15 residues. The CDR3 sequence: CASSKERTFYNEQFF. DNA of the CDR3: TGTGCCAGCAGCAAAGAGCGGACGTTCTACAATGAGCAGTTCTTC.

Only a few counts were recorded for this clone. This chain uses TRBV7-9 with TRBJ2-1; weak D call: TRBD1 (5 bases). The CDR3 spans 14 residues. Per the germline V gene, CDR1 is SEHNR and CDR2 is FQNEAQ (reference sequence). The germline V and J ends were trimmed by 1 base and 5 bases, with 9 bases remaining between them. The CDR3 DNA reads TGTGCCAGCAGCTTAGGCCAGGGAAACAATGAGCAGTTCTTC. Translated, it gives CASSLGQGNNEQFF.

The rearrangement uses TRBV3-1 (or the pseudogene TRBV3-2) and TRBJ2-7, with D perhaps TRBD1 (6 bases). The CDR3 has 13 amino acids. CDR1 is LGHDT, CDR2 YNNKEL, per germline (reference sequence). Between the trimmed V and J ends, which lost 2 bases and 5 bases, there was a span of 10 bases. The CDR3 DNA reads TGTGCCAGCAGCCAAATACAGGGCGACGAGCAGTACTTC. It encodes CASSQIQGDEQYF.

This chain links TRBV9 with TRBJ2-7; the match to TRBD2 covers 14 bases. V was clipped by 0 bases and J by 3 bases; unmatched bases: 8. The CDR3 is made up of 18 amino acids. Germline V CDR1 and CDR2: SGDLS, YYNGEE. In DNA, the CDR3 is TGTGCCAGCAGCGTAGCGACTAGCGGGAGGGGGACGTACTACGAGCAGTACTTC. This translates into CASSVATSGRGTYYEQYF.

This chain connects TRBV7-2 to TRBJ2-3, with no clear D. V was cut by 5 bases and J by 0 bases, with 3 bases left in between. This CDR3 region has 12 residues. Germline V lookup: CDR1 SGHTA, CDR2 FQGNSA. The CDR3 region is CASSLSTDTQYF. The DNA for the CDR3 is TGTGCCAGCAGCCTTAGCACAGATACGCAGTATTTT.

The genes are TRBV2 and TRBJ2-7; a weak D match, TRBD1 (6 bases). In germline, CDR1 is SNHLY, CDR2 FYNNEI. The CDR3 is made up of 13 amino acids. Trimming cost V 7 bases and J 2 bases, with 12 bases left between them. CDR3 bases: TGTGCCAGCACCAGGGGCCTACCCTACGAGCAGTACTTC. This gives the protein CASTRGLPYEQYF.

Only one count was recorded for this clone. DNA for the CDR3: TGTGCCAGCAGTTACCGAGGGCCGAGGTACAATGAGCAGTTCTTC. Translation gives CASSYRGPRYNEQFF. This rearrangement joins TRBV6-2 or TRBV6-3 to TRBJ2-1; D possibly corresponds to TRBD2 (5 bases). The CDR3 has 15 amino acids. V lost 2 bases to trimming and J lost 4 bases, with 12 bases between them. The germline gives CDR1 MNHEY, CDR2 SVGEGT.

This sequence joins TRBV27 and TRBJ1-6, with D unclear. Looked up from germline, CDR1 is MNHEY and CDR2 is SMNVEV (reference sequence). Trimming took 3 bases from V and 5 from J, leaving 14 bases between them. The CDR3 is 16 amino acids. Written as DNA, the CDR3 is TGTGCCAGCAGTTTTGTCAGTCTCCTTAATAATTCACCCCTCCACTTT. Translated, it gives CASSFVSLLNNSPLHF.

This chain connects TRBV19 to TRBJ1-2, with D possibly TRBD1 on 6 matching bases. This CDR3 has 12 amino acids. V was clipped by 2 bases and J by 6 bases, with 7 bases between them. Looked up from germline, CDR1 is LNHDA and CDR2 is SQIVND (reference sequence). The DNA of the CDR3 is TGTGCCAGTAGTATACCAGGGGATGGCTACACCTTC. It specifies CASSIPGDGYTF. Looking up the rest from reference TRBV19 and TRBJ1-2 gives the full variable domain: DGGITQSPKYLFRKEGQNVTLSCEQNLNHDAMYWYRQDPGQGLRLIYYSQIVNDFQKGDIAEGYSVSREKKESFPLTVTSAQKNPTAFYLCASSIPGDGYTFGSGTRLTVV.

This chain connects TRBV4-2 to TRBJ1-1, with D unresolved. Germline loops: CDR1 LGHNA, CDR2 YNFKEQ. V lost 4 bases, J lost 4 bases, and 10 bases lay in between. The CDR3 extends over 13 amino acids. Here the CDR3 reads CASSREKATEAFF. The CDR3 coding sequence is TGTGCCAGCAGCCGAGAAAAAGCCACTGAAGCTTTCTTT.

The chain employs TRBV13 and TRBJ2-1; 9 positions match TRBD2. The germline V gene has CDR1 PRHDT and CDR2 FYEKMQ (reference sequence). The CDR3 spans 13 residues. The J segment lost 14 bases and the V segment lost 5 bases, leaving 10 bases of the junction unmatched. Here the CDR3 DNA reads TGTGCCAGCAGCCCTGCTGGAGAGCGGGAGGAGTTCTTC. This sequence encodes CASSPAGEREEFF.

The V gene is TRBV15, the J gene TRBJ1-4, with TRBD1 as a possible D gene (5 bases). Trimming took off 0 bases at V and 8 bases at J, with 16 bases between the two ends. CDR1 is LNHNV, CDR2 YYDKDF, per germline (reference sequence). The CDR3 is 16 amino acids. The CDR3, as DNA: TGTGCCACCAGCAGAGATTGGGGCGCTCAGAAGGAAAAACTGTTTTTT. Its translation: CATSRDWGAQKEKLFF. The entire variable domain, with the rest obtained from reference TRBV15 and TRBJ1-4, is as follows: DAMVIQNPRYQVTQFGKPVTLSCSQTLNHNVMYWYQQKSSQAPKLLFHYYDKDFNNEADTPDNFQSRRPNTSFCFLDIRSPGLGDTAMYLCATSRDWGAQKEKLFFGSGTQLSVL.

This clone was observed a handful of times. Here the CDR3 reads CASSIESTGTAEAFF. The CDR3 DNA sequence: TGTGCCAGTAGTATAGAATCGACAGGTACAGCTGAAGCTTTCTTT. The chain employs TRBV19 and TRBJ1-1; a possible D gene is TRBD1 (6 bases). The CDR3 extends over 15 amino acids. Deletions cut 0 bases from V and 6 bases from J, with 14 bases between. Germline loops: CDR1 LNHDA, CDR2 SQIVND (reference sequence).